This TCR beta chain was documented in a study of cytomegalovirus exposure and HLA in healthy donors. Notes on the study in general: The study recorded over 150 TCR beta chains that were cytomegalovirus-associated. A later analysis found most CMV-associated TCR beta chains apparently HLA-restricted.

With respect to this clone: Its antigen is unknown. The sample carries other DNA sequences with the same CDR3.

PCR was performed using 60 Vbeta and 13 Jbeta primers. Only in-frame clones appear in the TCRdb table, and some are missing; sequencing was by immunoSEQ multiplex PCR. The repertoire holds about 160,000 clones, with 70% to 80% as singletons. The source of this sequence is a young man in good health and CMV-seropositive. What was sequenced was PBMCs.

CDR3 loop: CASSLYQGPSYEQYF. The DNA for the CDR3 is TGTGCCAGCAGCTTATACCAGGGCCCTTCGTACGAGCAGTACTTC. V usage is TRBV7-8 and J usage is TRBJ2-7, with a possible D match to TRBD1 (5 bases). V shed 2 bases and J shed 4 bases, with 15 bases lying between them. The CDR3 has 15 amino acids. CDR1 and CDR2 from the germline V gene are SGHVS and FQNEAQ.